This TCR beta chain was recorded in a study of identifying expanded T cells in peripheral blood. Unmatched junction bases numbered 5, after V lost 0 bases and J lost 7 bases. The CDR3 is 15 amino acids. Germline CDR1 and CDR2: SGDLS and YYNGEE. Assay: immunoSEQ multiplex PCR; the TCRdb copy retains only in-frame clones and omits some. Of more than 70,000 clones in the sample, approximately 83% are singletons; the top ten hold 5.6%. This clone was recorded a few times. The TCR originated in a person aged 18 to 70 in good health. The sample was blood. The chain uses TRBV9 and TRBJ1-5, with 9 bases aligning to TRBD1. The CDR3 DNA is TGTGCCAGCAGCGTAGGCGGAGACAGGGGGCAGCCCCAGCATTTT. As protein: CASSVGGDRGQPQHF.